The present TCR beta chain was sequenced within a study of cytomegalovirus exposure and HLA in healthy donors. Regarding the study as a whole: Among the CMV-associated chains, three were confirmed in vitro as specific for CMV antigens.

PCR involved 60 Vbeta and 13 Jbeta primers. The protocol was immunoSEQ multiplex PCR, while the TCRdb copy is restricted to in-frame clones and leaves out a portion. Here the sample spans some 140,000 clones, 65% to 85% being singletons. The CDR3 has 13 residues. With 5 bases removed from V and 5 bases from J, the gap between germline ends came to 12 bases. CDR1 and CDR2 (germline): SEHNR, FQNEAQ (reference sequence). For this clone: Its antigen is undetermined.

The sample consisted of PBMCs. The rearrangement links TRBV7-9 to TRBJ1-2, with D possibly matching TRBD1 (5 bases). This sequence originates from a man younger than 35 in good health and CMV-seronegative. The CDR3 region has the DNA TGTGCCAGCAGCCCCGGGACTCGTTATGGCTACACCTTC. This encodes CASSPGTRYGYTF.